A selection of T cell receptor beta chains follows, all from one sample in a study of regulatory T cells in long-lasting Graves disease. TCRdb independently ran MiXCR on the multiplex PCR reads; one entry per CDR3 protein. The sample yields 580,000 or so distinct CDR3 sequences, 15% to 20% seen once. This sample was shared with a second study, whose subject was T cells in Graves' hyperthyroidism and ophthalmopathy.

This material consisted of peripheral blood mononuclear cells (PBMCs), taken at new diagnosis, from a patient treated with antithyroid drugs. Source of these receptors: a man aged 18 to 30 with Graves disease. Each CDR3 is given with its conserved first and last residue. The D gene is left open where the match is weak. Clone size is stated in some rows and not others, as once, few, many or a class when expanded.

>TRBV9|few|TRBJ1-5|.
TGTGCCAGCAGCGTAGATGGGACTTTCAATCAGCCCCAGCATTTT
CASSVDGTFNQPQHF
>TRBV6-1|many|TRBJ1-2|.
TGTGCCAGCTCAGGATATTTATCAGGGAACTATGGCTACACCTTC
CASSGYLSGNYGYTF
>TRBV24-1|.|TRBJ2-5|TRBD1
TGTGCCACCAGTGATTCGGGACAGGGCGACGAGACCCAGTACTTC
CATSDSGQGDETQYF
>TRBV28|.|TRBJ2-2|.
TGTGCCAGCAGCCCAGGGGGGTCGATGACCGGGGAGCTGTTTTTT
CASSPGGSMTGELFF
>TRBV27|many|TRBJ1-1|.
TGTGCCAGCAGGCTAGGGCGCGAGGGCACTGAAGCTTTCTTT
CASRLGREGTEAFF
>TRBV6-4|many|TRBJ2-2|.
TGTGCCAGCAGTGACTCGGACACCGGGGAGCTGTTTTTT
CASSDSDTGELFF
>TRBV2|many|TRBJ2-1|.
TGTGCCAGCAACCTTCGAGACAGCTTCTACAATGAGCAGTTCTTC
CASNLRDSFYNEQFF
>TRBV19|.|TRBJ1-1|TRBD1
TGTGCCAGTACAGGGGGCGGAGGCACTGAAGCTTTCTTT
CASTGGGGTEAFF
>TRBV9|.|TRBJ2-1|.
TGTGCCAGCAGCGTACAAGGGTCCGACAATGAGCAGTTCTTC
CASSVQGSDNEQFF
>TRBV20-1|.|TRBJ2-5|.
TGCAGTGCTAGAGGATGGGGAAGCGGGCGAGAGACCCAGTACTTC
CSARGWGSGRETQYF
>TRBV5-1|.|TRBJ2-7|.
TGCGCCAGCAGCCGGACCGAAAACTACGAGCAGTACTTC
CASSRTENYEQYF
>TRBV10-3|many|TRBJ2-7|TRBD2
TGTGCCATCAGTTCTGGTGGAACTAGCGGGGGGAAATTCTACGAGCAGTACTTC
CAISSGGTSGGKFYEQYF
>TRBV12-5|many|TRBJ2-3|TRBD1
TGTGCTAGTGGAAAGGACAGGGTGGATACGCAGTATTTT
CASGKDRVDTQYF
>TRBV30|many|TRBJ2-5|TRBD1
TGTGCCTGGAGTGTGATGGGGACAGGGATCATACAAGAGACCCAGTACTTC
CAWSVMGTGIIQETQYF
>TRBV7-3|many|TRBJ2-3|.
TGTGCCAGCAGCTTACAGGGTTTAAACACAGATACGCAGTATTTT
CASSLQGLNTDTQYF
>TRBV28|many|TRBJ1-2|.
TGTGCCAGCAGTTTAAGGCAGCCTTATGGCTACACCTTC
CASSLRQPYGYTF
>TRBV6-2/TRBV6-3|many|TRBJ2-1|TRBD2
TGTGCCAGCAGAAGTGGACTAGCGGCGTCACATGAGCAGTTCTTC
CASRSGLAASHEQFF
>TRBV7-9|few|TRBJ1-1|TRBD1
TGTGCCAGCAGGCCCTCAGGGGGCGAAGAAGCTTTCTTT
CASRPSGGEEAFF
>TRBV2|many|TRBJ2-7|TRBD2
TGTGCCAGCCGGACTAGCGGGACCTCCTACGAGCAGTACTTC
CASRTSGTSYEQYF
>TRBV9|.|TRBJ1-2|.
TGTGCCAGCAGCGACAAACCGATCTTCTATGGCTACACCTTC
CASSDKPIFYGYTF
>TRBV3-1|many|TRBJ2-7|TRBD2
TGTGCCAGCAGCGGCGGCGGGGGGAGCTCCTACGAGCAGTACTTC
CASSGGGGSSYEQYF
>TRBV12-3/TRBV12-4|.|TRBJ2-5|.
TGTGCCAGCAGTTTCGACTACCCGATTTGGGAGACCCAGTACTTC
CASSFDYPIWETQYF
>TRBV3-1|many|TRBJ1-5|TRBD1
TGTGCCAGCAGCAAGGGACAGGGGGAAAATCAGCCCCAGCATTTT
CASSKGQGENQPQHF
>TRBV7-3|.|TRBJ1-2|.
TGTGCCAGCAGCTTAATGGCCGGCACTAACTATGGCTACACCTTC
CASSLMAGTNYGYTF